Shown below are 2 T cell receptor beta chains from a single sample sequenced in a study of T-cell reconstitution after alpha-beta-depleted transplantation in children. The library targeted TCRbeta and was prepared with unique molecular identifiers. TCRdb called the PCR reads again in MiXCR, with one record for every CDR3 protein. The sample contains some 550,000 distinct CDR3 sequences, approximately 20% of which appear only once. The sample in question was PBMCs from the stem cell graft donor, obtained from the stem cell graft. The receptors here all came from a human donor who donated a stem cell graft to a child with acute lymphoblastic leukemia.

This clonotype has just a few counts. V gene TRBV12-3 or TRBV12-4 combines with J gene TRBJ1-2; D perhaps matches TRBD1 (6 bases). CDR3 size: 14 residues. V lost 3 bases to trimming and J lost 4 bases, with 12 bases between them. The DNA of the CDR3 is TGTGCCAGCAGTTTTTACTCGGACAGCTATGGCTACACCTTC. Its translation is CASSFYSDSYGYTF.

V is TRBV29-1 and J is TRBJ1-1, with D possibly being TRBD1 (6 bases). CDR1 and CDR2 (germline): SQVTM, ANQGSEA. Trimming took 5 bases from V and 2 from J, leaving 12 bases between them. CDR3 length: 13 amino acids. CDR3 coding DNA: TGCAGCGTTCAGGGGAGGACCAACACTGAAGCTTTCTTT. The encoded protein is CSVQGRTNTEAFF.